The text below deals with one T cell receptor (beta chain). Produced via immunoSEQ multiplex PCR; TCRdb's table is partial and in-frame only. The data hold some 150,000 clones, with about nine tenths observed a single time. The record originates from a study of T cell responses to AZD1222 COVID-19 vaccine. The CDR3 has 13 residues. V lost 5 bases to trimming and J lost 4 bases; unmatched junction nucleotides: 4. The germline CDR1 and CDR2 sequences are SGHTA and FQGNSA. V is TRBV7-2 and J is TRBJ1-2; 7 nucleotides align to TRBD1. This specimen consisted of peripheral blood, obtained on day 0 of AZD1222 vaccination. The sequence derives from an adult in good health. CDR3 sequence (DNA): TGTGCCAGCAGCGCTGACAGGGTCTATGGCTACACCTTC. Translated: CASSADRVYGYTF.